The 18 T cell receptor beta chains listed next were all sequenced from one sample in a study of CD8 T cells in Susac syndrome. Reverse transcription used about 0.45 to 1 ug RNA and random hexamers. TCRdb passed the immunoSEQ multiplex PCR reads through MiXCR, listing each CDR3 protein once. Seen here are around 90,000 distinct CDR3 sequences, approximately 96% observed once, and the top ten hold roughly 0.62%. Sequencing used CD8+ T cells from PBMCs. These receptors were taken from a human donor with Susac syndrome.

This chain uses TRBV7-9 with TRBJ1-1; D gene unclear. This CDR3 has 14 residues. Between the trimmed V and J ends, which lost 2 bases and 6 bases, there was a span of 13 bases. Germline V gene lookup returns CDR1 SEHNR and CDR2 FQNEAQ (reference sequence). As DNA, the CDR3 is TGTGCCAGCAGCTTATTCGATCTAGTCCCTGAAGCTTTCTTT. Amino acid sequence: CASSLFDLVPEAFF.

The V call is TRBV5-4, the J call TRBJ1-2; no definite D call. V was clipped by 0 bases and J by 8 bases, with 8 bases between them. CDR3 size: 12 residues. Germline CDR1 SGHNT, CDR2 YYREEE (reference sequence). The CDR3 here is CASSLGVSGYTF. DNA of the CDR3: TGTGCCAGCAGCTTGGGGGTTTCGGGCTACACCTTC.

The chain couples TRBV4-3 to TRBJ2-7, with D perhaps matching TRBD2 (6 bases). Germline assignment: CDR1 LGHNA and CDR2 YSLEER. This CDR3 contains 15 residues. V shed 0 bases and J shed 2 bases, with 11 bases lying between them. The CDR3 DNA sequence: TGCGCCAGCAGCCAAGATCGGGGGTTCCCCTACGAGCAGTACTTC. This sequence encodes CASSQDRGFPYEQYF.

The chain couples TRBV28 to TRBJ1-2; TRBD1 might be the D (5 bases). The CDR3 has 13 amino acids. Germline values: CDR1 MDHEN, CDR2 SYDVKM. V was shortened by 5 bases and J by 2 bases, with 9 bases between the two germline ends. The CDR3 nucleotides read TGTGCCAGCAGTACCGGGGCAAACTATGGCTACACCTTC. The encoded protein is CASSTGANYGYTF.

V and J are TRBV7-9 and TRBJ2-6, with D possibly matching TRBD2 (6 bases). The CDR3 loop spans 19 amino acids. Germline V gives CDR1 SEHNR, CDR2 FQNEAQ (reference sequence). V lost 4 bases and J lost 0, with 19 bases in between. The CDR3 protein is CASSSETPGEASGANVLTF. The CDR3 nucleotides read TGTGCCAGCAGCTCAGAAACCCCCGGGGAGGCCTCTGGGGCCAACGTCCTGACTTTC.

The CDR3 reads CSARVPTGGTEAFF. The CDR3 coding sequence is TGCAGTGCTAGAGTCCCTACAGGGGGGACTGAAGCTTTCTTT. This chain connects TRBV20-1 to TRBJ1-1, with 8 bases matching TRBD1. Losses at the gene ends were 1 base for V and 5 bases for J; bases not matched to a gene: 6. The V gene's germline CDR1 is DFQATT and CDR2 SNEGSKA (reference sequence). The CDR3 is made up of 14 amino acids.

The rearrangement joins TRBV12-3 or TRBV12-4 to TRBJ2-7; D may be TRBD2 (6 bases). This CDR3 is 14 amino acids long. V lost 6 bases to trimming and J lost 6 bases, with 18 bases between them. CDR3 in DNA: TGTGCCAGCAGCACCGGGACGGGGACTTTCGAGCAGTACTTC. It encodes CASSTGTGTFEQYF.

The chain combines TRBV7-8 with TRBJ1-5, with D perhaps matching TRBD1 (5 bases). This CDR3 is 13 amino acids long. Germline values: CDR1 SGHVS, CDR2 FQNEAQ. Trimming took off 6 bases at V and 5 bases at J, with 11 bases between the two ends. The CDR3 reads CASSSGTHQPQHF. The CDR3, as DNA: TGTGCCAGCAGTTCCGGGACCCATCAGCCCCAGCATTTT.

This chain connects TRBV12-3 or TRBV12-4 to TRBJ1-6; D is perhaps TRBD1 (6 bases). The CDR3 totals 14 residues. V dropped 2 bases and J dropped 10 bases, with 12 bases sitting between them. CDR3 nucleotides: TGTGCCAGCAGTTTAAGGGGGGCAGGATCACCCCTCCACTTT. Residues: CASSLRGAGSPLHF.

V and J are TRBV6-4 and TRBJ2-1; 9 nucleotides agree with TRBD2. J was trimmed by 12 bases and V by 2 bases; bases with no gene match: 5. The CDR3 has 13 residues. Germline CDR1 reads MRHNA; CDR2 reads SNTAGT. CDR3 bases: TGTGCCAGCAGTGACGAACTAGCGGGCACGCAGTTCTTC. Protein sequence: CASSDELAGTQFF.

The chain combines TRBV6-5 with TRBJ2-6, with TRBD1 matching 9 bases. J lost 0 bases, V lost 2 bases, and 8 bases had no gene match. This CDR3 contains 19 residues. Germline CDR1 MNHEY, CDR2 SVGAGI. CDR3 nucleotides: TGTGCCAGCAGTTACCGGGGACAGGGATCGACCTCTGGGGCCAACGTCCTGACTTTC. Protein product: CASSYRGQGSTSGANVLTF.

This clonotype has only one observation. The rearrangement joins TRBV24-1 to TRBJ2-3; perhaps TRBD1 as D (6 bases). Trimming took 3 bases from V and 10 from J, leaving 13 bases between them. Germline V gene lookup returns CDR1 KGHDR and CDR2 SFDVKD. The CDR3 length is 13 residues. CDR3 DNA: TGTGCCACCAGTGATGATAACAGGGTTCCGCAGTATTTT. This codes for CATSDDNRVPQYF.

The chain recombines TRBV6-5 with TRBJ2-5, with D perhaps matching TRBD2 (5 bases). The length of the CDR3 is 11 residues. V was clipped by 6 bases and J by 5 bases, with 7 bases between them. Germline assignment: CDR1 MNHEY and CDR2 SVGAGI. CDR3 nucleotides: TGTGCCAGCAGCCGAGGGGAGACCCAGTACTTC. Translating it yields CASSRGETQYF.

J is TRBJ2-1 and V is TRBV15, with D perhaps matching TRBD1 or TRBD2 (5 bases each). The germline gives CDR1 LNHNV, CDR2 YYDKDF (reference sequence). The CDR3 sequence is 15 residues long. Trimming removed 0 bases at V and 8 bases at J, with 14 bases between. In DNA, the CDR3 is TGTGCCACCAGCAGAGATAGGGGAGCCCGGGATGAGCAGTTCTTC. Protein: CATSRDRGARDEQFF.

The chain uses TRBV7-2 and TRBJ2-4, with D possibly being TRBD1 (5 bases). The CDR3 runs to 18 residues. V was cut by 2 bases and J by 0 bases, with 17 bases left in between. Germline V lookup: CDR1 SGHTA, CDR2 FQGNSA. The CDR3 nucleotides are TGTGCCAGCAGCTTAAAGGGGCCGTTCGGAATAGCCAAAAACATTCAGTACTTC. This gives the protein CASSLKGPFGIAKNIQYF.

The CDR3 spells CSARPGGPFYSTDTQYF. CDR3 nucleotide sequence: TGCAGTGCCCGGCCGGGGGGGCCGTTTTACAGCACAGATACGCAGTATTTT. The genes are TRBV20-1 and TRBJ2-3, with 8 bases fitting TRBD2. From germline, CDR1 is DFQATT and CDR2 SNEGSKA (reference sequence). The CDR3 is 17 residues long. With 6 bases clipped from V and 0 bases from J, the junction kept 14 bases outside the gene matches.

The chain has TRBV15 and TRBJ2-4, with 10 bases that match TRBD1. The length of the CDR3 is 17 residues. V lost 0 bases, J lost 10 bases, and 12 bases stayed unmatched. From germline, CDR1 is LNHNV and CDR2 YYDKDF (reference sequence). The CDR3 here is CATSRDLSSGTGVIQYF. The CDR3 DNA follows: TGTGCCACCAGCAGAGATCTCTCATCCGGGACAGGGGTTATTCAGTACTTC.

The rearrangement uses TRBV14 and TRBJ2-1; 7 bases fit TRBD2. The CDR3 has 14 residues. Trimming at V came to 1 base and at J to 9 bases, leaving 6 bases not matched to a gene. Germline V gene sequence: CDR1 SGHDN, CDR2 FVKESK. The CDR3 here is CASSQGQAGFEQFF. Written as DNA, the CDR3 is TGTGCCAGCAGCCAAGGGCAAGCGGGGTTTGAGCAGTTCTTC.